What follows describes a single TCR beta chain. Its antigen is unidentified. The data were taken from a study of cytomegalovirus exposure and HLA in healthy donors. Findings and limits, study-wide: Listed as cytomegalovirus-associated were 170 or so TCR beta chains. A missense DCLRE1C variant was associated with V- and J-gene trimming of TCR beta chains in a later analysis, and an independent cohort replicated the association.

Germline loops: CDR1 MNHEY, CDR2 SMNVEV (reference sequence). The CDR3 totals 14 residues. PCR was performed using 60 Vbeta and 13 Jbeta primers. The protocol was immunoSEQ multiplex PCR, while the TCRdb copy is restricted to in-frame clones and leaves out a portion. This table has roughly 170,000 clones, more than 65% appearing once. The chain joins TRBV27 to TRBJ2-5, with a possible D match to TRBD2 (6 bases). The J call is in doubt because the DNA end fits TRBJ2-7 better. The source is a male donor in good health and CMV-seronegative. The sequenced material came from PBMCs. The CDR3 region has the DNA TGTGCCAGCAGTTTAAGGGGACTGGCTAACGAGCAGTACTTC. Its protein product is CASSLRGLANEQYF.